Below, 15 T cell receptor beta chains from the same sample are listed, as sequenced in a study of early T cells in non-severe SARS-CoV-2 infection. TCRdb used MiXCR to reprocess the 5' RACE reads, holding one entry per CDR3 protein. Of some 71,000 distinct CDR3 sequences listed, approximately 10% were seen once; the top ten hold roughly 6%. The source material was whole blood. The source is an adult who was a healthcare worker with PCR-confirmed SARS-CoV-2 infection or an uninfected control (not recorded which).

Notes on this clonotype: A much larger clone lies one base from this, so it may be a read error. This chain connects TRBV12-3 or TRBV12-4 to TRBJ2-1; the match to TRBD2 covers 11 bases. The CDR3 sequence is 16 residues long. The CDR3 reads CTSSFTSGSSYNEQFF. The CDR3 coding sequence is TGTACCAGCAGTTTCACTAGCGGGAGCTCCTACAATGAGCAGTTCTTC.

The CDR3 region has the DNA TGCGCCAGCAGCCAAAGATCACTACCCCAAGAGACCCAGTACTTC. Amino acids: CASSQRSLPQETQYF. This chain connects TRBV4-1 to TRBJ2-5; D is ambiguous. V lost 2 bases and J lost 1, with 11 bases in between. Germline lookup yields CDR1 MGHRA and CDR2 YSYEKL. This CDR3 spans 15 amino acids.

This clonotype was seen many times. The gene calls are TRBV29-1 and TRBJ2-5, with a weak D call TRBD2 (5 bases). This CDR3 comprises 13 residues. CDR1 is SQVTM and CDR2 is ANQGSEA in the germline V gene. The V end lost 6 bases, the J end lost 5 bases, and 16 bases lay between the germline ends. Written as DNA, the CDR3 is TGCAGCGTCGATGGGCGGGTTATGGAGACCCAGTACTTC. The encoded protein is CSVDGRVMETQYF.

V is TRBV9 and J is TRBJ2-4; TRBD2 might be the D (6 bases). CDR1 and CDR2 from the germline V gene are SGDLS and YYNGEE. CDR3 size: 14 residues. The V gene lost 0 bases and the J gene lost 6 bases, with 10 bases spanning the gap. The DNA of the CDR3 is TGTGCCAGCAGCGTAGCGGAGCGGGTAAACATTCAGTACTTC. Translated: CASSVAERVNIQYF.

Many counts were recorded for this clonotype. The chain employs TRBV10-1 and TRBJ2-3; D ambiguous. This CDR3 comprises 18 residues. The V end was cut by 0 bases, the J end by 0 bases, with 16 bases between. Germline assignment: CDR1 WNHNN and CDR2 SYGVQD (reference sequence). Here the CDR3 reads CASSESLSSSSSTDTQYF. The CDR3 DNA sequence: TGCGCCAGCAGTGAGTCTCTTTCAAGTAGCTCTAGCACAGATACGCAGTATTTT.

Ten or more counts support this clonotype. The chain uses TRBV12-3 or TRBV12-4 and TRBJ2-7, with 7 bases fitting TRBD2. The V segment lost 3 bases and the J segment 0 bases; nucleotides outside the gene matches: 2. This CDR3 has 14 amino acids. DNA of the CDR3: TGTGCCAGCAGTTTTCGCGGGAGCTCCTACGAGCAGTACTTC. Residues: CASSFRGSSYEQYF.

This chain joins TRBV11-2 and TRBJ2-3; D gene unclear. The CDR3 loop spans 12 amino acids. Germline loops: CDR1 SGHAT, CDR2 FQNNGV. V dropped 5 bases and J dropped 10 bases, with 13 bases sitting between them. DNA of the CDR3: TGTGCCAGCAGCCAAGACTTGGGCGCGCAGTATTTT. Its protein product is CASSQDLGAQYF. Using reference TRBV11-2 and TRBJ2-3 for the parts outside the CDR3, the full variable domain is EAGVAQSPRYKIIEKRQSVAFWCNPISGHATLYWYQQILGQGPKLLIQFQNNGVVDDSQLPKDRFSAERLKGVDSTLKIQPAKLEDSAVYLCASSQDLGAQYFGPGTRLTVL.

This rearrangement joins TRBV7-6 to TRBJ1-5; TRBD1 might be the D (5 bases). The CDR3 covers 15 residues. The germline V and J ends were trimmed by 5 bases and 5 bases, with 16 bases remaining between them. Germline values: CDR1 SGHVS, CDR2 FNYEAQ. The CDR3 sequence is CASSRGTGPDQPQHF. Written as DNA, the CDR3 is TGTGCCAGCAGCCGCGGGACCGGCCCGGATCAGCCCCAGCATTTT.

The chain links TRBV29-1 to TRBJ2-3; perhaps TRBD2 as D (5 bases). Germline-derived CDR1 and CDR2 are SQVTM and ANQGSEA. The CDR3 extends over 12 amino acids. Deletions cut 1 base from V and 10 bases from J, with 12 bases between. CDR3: CSVEVRGSPQYF. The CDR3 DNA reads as TGCAGCGTTGAAGTTCGGGGTTCACCGCAGTATTTT.

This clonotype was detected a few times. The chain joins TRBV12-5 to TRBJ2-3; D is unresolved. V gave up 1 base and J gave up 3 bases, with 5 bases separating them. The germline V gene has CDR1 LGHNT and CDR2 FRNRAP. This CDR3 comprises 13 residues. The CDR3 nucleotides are TGTGCTAGTGGTTTGGAAACAACAGATACGCAGTATTTT. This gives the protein CASGLETTDTQYF.

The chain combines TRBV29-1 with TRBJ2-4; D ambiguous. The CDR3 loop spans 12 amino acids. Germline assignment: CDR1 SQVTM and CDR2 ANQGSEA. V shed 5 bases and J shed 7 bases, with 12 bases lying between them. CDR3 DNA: TGCAGCGTTTTCAACCAAGGTAACATTCAGTACTTC. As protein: CSVFNQGNIQYF.

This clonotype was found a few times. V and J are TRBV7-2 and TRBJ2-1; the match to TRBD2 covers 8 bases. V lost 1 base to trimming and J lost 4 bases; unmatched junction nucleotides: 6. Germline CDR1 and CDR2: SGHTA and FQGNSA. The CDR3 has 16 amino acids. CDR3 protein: CASSLGPTSGYNEQFF. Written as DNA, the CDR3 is TGTGCCAGCAGCTTAGGGCCCACTAGCGGTTACAATGAGCAGTTCTTC.

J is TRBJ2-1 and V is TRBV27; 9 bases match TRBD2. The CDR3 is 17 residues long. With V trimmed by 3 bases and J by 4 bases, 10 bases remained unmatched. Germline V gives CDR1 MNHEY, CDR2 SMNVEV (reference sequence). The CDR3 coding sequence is TGTGCCAGCAGTTTGTTTCTTGGAGCGGGAGGATACAATGAGCAGTTCTTC. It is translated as CASSLFLGAGGYNEQFF.

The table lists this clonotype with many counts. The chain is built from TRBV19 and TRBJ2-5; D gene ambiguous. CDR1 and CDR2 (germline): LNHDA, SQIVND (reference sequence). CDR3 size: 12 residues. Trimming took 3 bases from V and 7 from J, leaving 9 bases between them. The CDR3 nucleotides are TGTGCCAGTAGTATGACCGGCGGGACCCAGTACTTC. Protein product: CASSMTGGTQYF.

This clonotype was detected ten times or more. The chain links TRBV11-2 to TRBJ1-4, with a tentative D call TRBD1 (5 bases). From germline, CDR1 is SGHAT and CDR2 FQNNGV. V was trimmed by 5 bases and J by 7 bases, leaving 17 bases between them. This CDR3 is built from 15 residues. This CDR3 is CASSPTLRGLEKLFF. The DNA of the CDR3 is TGTGCCAGCAGCCCGACCCTGCGGGGCCTTGAAAAACTGTTTTTT.